The TCR beta chain described here comes from a study of siplizumab effects on memory and regulatory T cells (dated by TCRdb to the late 2010s). Regarding the study in general: The study examined how the anti-CD2 antibody siplizumab affects alloreactive T-cell subsets in allogeneic mixed lymphocyte reactions built from human PBMCs. Results and caveats for the whole study, not just this receptor: The suppressive function of proliferating Tregs from siplizumab cultures was not functionally confirmed. Unstimulated naive T cells appeared more diverse than memory T cells, and naive cells seemed to contribute substantially to the alloresponse. Because sequences below about 10^-5 frequency were poorly captured, only a minor fraction of alloreactive clones could be mapped to unstimulated subsets. Among mappable alloreactive CD4+ clones, an average Treg-derived fraction of about 70% was observed with siplizumab, compared with more than 25% in control reactions. For roughly 75-95% of proliferating CD4+ or CD8+ clones, no naive or memory phenotype could be assigned. The cumulative frequency of alloreactive sequences traceable to unstimulated CD4+ memory T cells was significantly reduced by siplizumab.

The method behind the library was the immunoSEQ multiplex PCR assay. The deep sequencing platform assayed around 94,000 TCR templates per sample. Genomic DNA extracted from sorted T cells was the material used for TCRbeta CDR3 sequencing. The authors processed their data as follows. The R programming language was used for the clonal analysis of the TCRbeta CDR3 data. Unstimulated samples were compared with post-reaction CFSE-low samples to define alloreactive CD4+ and CD8+ clones. Regulatory or non-regulatory origin was assigned to alloreactive CD4+ clones by matching of sequences to sorted unstimulated Treg and non-Treg repertoires. Entries here come from immuneACCESS through TCRdb and include only in-frame sequences with V and J called. Some clones fail to appear in such tables; in the studies checked, an unresolved V gene covers under half of the shortfall, and the cause of the remainder is unknown. V, J and clone size were drawn from that table, and D and trimming were deduced from the DNA. This sample has under 85,000 clones in its table, and 80% to 90% of those were observed once. The ten largest clones take up 1.5% to 2% of the sample.

A word on this clone: It has no known antigen specificity. No base qualities exist here, and no much larger clone lies one base off it.

Sorted unstimulated T cells and proliferating T cells recovered from mixed lymphocyte reactions underwent TCRbeta CDR3 sequencing. Fresh whole blood from approximately ten HLA-typed healthy donors was used to isolate PBMCs. To map where alloreactive clones came from, CD4+ regulatory T cells in the unstimulated state were FACS-sorted. V is clipped by 3 bases and J by 6 bases, and the sequence between their germline boundaries is 12 bases long. CDR1 and CDR2 (LNHDA, SQIVND) derive from the germline V gene (reference sequence). Measured from the cysteine to the phenylalanine, the CDR3 is 14 residues long. The sequence is cut down to CDR3 DNA, 42 bases in frame from base 1.

Sequencing was performed on Tregs sorted from blood. The chain couples TRBV19 to TRBJ2-4; no D gene can be assigned with confidence. This TCR derives from a human donor in good health. The CDR3 protein sequence reads: CASSIAPLRNIQYF. The sequenced DNA is TGTGCCAGTAGTATCGCCCCACTAAGAAACATTCAGTACTTC.